The T cell receptor beta chain described here comes from a study of blood T cell repertoires in COVID-19. Overall study context: COVID-19 samples collected from the United States, Italy and Spain covered acute and convalescent phases. T cells, B-cell-depleted T cells, or PBMCs provided the cDNA or gDNA that served as material.

Germline-derived CDR1 and CDR2 are SGHRS and YFSETQ. The CDR3 has 14 amino acids. Trimming cost V 5 bases and J 3 bases; bases outside gene matches: 4. In the authors' methods: Estimates of nucleated cell counts were drawn from the amplification of reference gene primers. Generated by immunoSEQ multiplex PCR, the TCRdb table keeps only in-frame clones and is missing some. V and J calls and clone size are those listed in that table; D and trimming were worked out from the DNA. The sample lists more than 300,000 clones; around 87% were seen once. Patients from Seattle were sampled longitudinally, starting during active infection. This clone has only one observation.

The material sequenced was peripheral blood. The rearrangement uses TRBV5-1 and TRBJ2-7, with 11 bases that match TRBD1. The receptor was isolated from a woman in her twenties or thirties with COVID-19, enrolled during active disease. The CDR3 loop reads CASRAGTGGYEQYF. CDR3 coding DNA: TGCGCCAGCAGGGCCGGGACAGGGGGCTACGAGCAGTACTTC.